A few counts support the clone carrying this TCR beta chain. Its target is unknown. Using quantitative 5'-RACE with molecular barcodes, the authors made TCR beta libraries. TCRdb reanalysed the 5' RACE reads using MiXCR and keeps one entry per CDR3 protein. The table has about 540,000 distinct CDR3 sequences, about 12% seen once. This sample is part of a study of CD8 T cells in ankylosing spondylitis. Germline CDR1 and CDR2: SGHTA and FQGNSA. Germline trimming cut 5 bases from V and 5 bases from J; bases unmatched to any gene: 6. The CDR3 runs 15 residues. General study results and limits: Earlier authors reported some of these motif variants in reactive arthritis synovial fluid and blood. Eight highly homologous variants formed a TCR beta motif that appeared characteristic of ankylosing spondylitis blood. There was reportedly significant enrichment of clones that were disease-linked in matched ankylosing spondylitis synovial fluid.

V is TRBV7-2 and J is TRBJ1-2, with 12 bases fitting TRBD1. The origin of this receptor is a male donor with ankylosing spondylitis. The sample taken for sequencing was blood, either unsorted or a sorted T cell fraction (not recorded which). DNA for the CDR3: TGTGCCAGCAGCCTGGGACAGGGGGCGGGTTATGGCTACACCTTC. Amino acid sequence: CASSLGQGAGYGYTF.